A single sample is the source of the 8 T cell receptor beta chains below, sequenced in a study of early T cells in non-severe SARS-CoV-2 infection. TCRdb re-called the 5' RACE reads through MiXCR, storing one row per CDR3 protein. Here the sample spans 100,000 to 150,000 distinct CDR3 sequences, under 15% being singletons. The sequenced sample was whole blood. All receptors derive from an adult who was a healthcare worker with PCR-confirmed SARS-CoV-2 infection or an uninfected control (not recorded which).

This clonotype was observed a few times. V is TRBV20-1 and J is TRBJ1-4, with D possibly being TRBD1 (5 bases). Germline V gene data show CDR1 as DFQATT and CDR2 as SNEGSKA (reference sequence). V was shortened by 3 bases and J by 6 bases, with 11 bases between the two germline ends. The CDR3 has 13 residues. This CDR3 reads CSASGHWDEKLFF. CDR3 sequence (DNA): TGCAGTGCTAGTGGACATTGGGATGAAAAACTGTTTTTT.

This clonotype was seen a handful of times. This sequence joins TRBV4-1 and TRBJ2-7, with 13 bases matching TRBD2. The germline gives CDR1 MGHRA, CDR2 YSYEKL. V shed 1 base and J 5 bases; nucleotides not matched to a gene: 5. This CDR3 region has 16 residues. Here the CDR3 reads CASSQVTSGGPHEQYF. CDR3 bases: TGCGCCAGCAGCCAAGTGACTAGCGGGGGGCCCCACGAGCAGTACTTC.

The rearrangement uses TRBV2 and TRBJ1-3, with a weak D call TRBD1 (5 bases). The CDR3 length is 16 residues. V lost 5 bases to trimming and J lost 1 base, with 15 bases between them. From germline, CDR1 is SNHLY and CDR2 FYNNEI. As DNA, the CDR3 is TGTGCCAGCAGTAGGGACTTAACGCTTTCTGGAAACACCATATATTTT. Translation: CASSRDLTLSGNTIYF.

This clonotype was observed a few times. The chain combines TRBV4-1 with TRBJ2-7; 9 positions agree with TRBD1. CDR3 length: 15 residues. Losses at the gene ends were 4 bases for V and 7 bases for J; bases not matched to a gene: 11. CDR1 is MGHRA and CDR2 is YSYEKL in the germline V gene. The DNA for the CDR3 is TGCGCCAGCAGCCCGTCACAGGGGGCCGGATATGAGCAGTACTTC. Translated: CASSPSQGAGYEQYF.

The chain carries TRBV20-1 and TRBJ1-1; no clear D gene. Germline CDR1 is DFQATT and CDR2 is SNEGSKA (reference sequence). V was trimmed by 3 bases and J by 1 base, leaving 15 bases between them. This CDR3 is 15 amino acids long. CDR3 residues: CSASSPGVSNTEAFF. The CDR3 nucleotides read TGCAGTGCTAGTAGTCCAGGCGTATCGAACACTGAAGCTTTCTTT.

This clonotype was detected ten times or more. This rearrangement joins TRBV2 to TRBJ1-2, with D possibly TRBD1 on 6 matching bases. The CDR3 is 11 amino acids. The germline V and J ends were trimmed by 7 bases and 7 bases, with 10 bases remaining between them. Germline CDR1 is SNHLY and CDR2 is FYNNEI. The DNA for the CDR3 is TGTGCCAGCACCAGGGGCGGTGGCTACACCTTC. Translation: CASTRGGGYTF.

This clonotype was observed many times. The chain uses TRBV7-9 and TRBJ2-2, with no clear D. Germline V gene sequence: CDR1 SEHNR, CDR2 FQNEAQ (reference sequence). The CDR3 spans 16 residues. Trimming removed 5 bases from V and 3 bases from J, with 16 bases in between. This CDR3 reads CASSRIWARDTGELFF. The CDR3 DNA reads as TGTGCCAGCAGCCGCATCTGGGCACGAGACACCGGGGAGCTGTTTTTT.

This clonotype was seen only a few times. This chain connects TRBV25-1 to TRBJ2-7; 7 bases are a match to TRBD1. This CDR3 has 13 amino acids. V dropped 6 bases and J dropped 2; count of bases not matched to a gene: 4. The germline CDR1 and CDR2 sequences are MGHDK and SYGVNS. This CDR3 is CASSLTGAYEQYF. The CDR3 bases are TGTGCCAGCAGCCTAACAGGGGCCTACGAGCAGTACTTC.